A selection of T cell receptor beta chains follows, all from one sample in a study of T-cell reconstitution after alpha-beta-depleted transplantation in children. One entry per CDR3 protein results from TCRdb running MiXCR on the PCR reads. Of fewer than 120,000 distinct CDR3 sequences in the sample, about 9.4% are singletons; the top ten hold about 7.3%. Source: PBMCs from the stem cell graft donor, taken from the stem cell graft. Source of these receptors: a human donor who donated a stem cell graft to a child with acute lymphoblastic leukemia. The CDR3 runs from the conserved cysteine through the conserved F or W. The D gene is left open where the match is weak. Size is stated for part of the rows, as once, few or many counts, or as a class when the clone is expanded.

clone_size j_call d_call v_call cdr3_nt cdr3_aa
many TRBJ2-1 - TRBV11-2 TGTGCCAGCAGCCCCCCTCAGCGGCCATACAATGAGCAGTTCTTC CASSPPQRPYNEQFF
many TRBJ1-5 - TRBV5-1 TGCGCCAGCAGCCCCTCGTTGGGGAGCAATCAGCCCCAGCATTTT CASSPSLGSNQPQHF
many TRBJ1-6 TRBD1 TRBV20-1 TGCAGTGCCCTTACCGCGGACAGGGCGAATTCACCCCTCCACTTT CSALTADRANSPLHF
many TRBJ2-5 - TRBV18 TGTGCCAGCTCACCGGCGGGCTTTGAAGGGACCCAGTACTTC CASSPAGFEGTQYF
many TRBJ2-7 TRBD2 TRBV7-2 TGTGCCAGCAGCTTAGCGGGATCTAGCGGGGGCCCTTACTTC CASSLAGSSGGPYF
many TRBJ2-3 - TRBV7-3 TGTGCCAGCAGCCCACTGGGACCAATGGGAGATACGCAGTATTTT CASSPLGPMGDTQYF
many TRBJ2-3 TRBD1 TRBV12-3/TRBV12-4 TGTGCCAGCAGCGTCGGGACAGTTAGCACAGATACGCAGTATTTT CASSVGTVSTDTQYF
many TRBJ2-1 TRBD1 TRBV5-1 TGCGCCAGCAGCTCCTACAGGGGCGATGAGCAGTTCTTC CASSSYRGDEQFF
many TRBJ1-4 - TRBV5-1 TGCGCCAGCAGTCTGGACCGGGCCGGTGAAAAACTGTTTTTT CASSLDRAGEKLFF
many TRBJ2-4 - TRBV12-3/TRBV12-4 TGTGCCAGCAAAACTTTAGGGGGGGGCGACAGGGGCTTAGCCAAAAACATTCAGTACTTC CASKTLGGGDRGLAKNIQYF
many TRBJ1-5 - TRBV27 TGTGCCAGCAGTTTCTCTCGCAATCAGCCCCAGCATTTT CASSFSRNQPQHF
many TRBJ2-1 - TRBV20-1 TGCAGTGCTACCCTTGGGTCTAGCGATGGGCAAAATGAGCAGTTCTTC CSATLGSSDGQNEQFF
many TRBJ2-5 TRBD2 TRBV5-1 TGCGCCAGCAGCTTGGAGGTTAGCGGGTACCTCCGAGAGACCCAGTACTTC CASSLEVSGYLRETQYF
many TRBJ2-3 - TRBV6-4 TGTGCCAGCAGCGCGGGGGCCGGTTCAACAGATACGCAGTATTTT CASSAGAGSTDTQYF
many TRBJ1-6 - TRBV27 TGTGCCAGCAGTCATCGCGGGGGGCGATTGGGTAATTCACCCCTCCACTTT CASSHRGGRLGNSPLHF
- TRBJ2-3 - TRBV6-1 TGTGCCAGCAGTGAACCCGGCTGGGCTGGCACAGATACGCAGTATTTT CASSEPGWAGTDTQYF
many TRBJ2-5 TRBD1 TRBV18 TGTGCCAGCTCACCACTCGGGCAGGGGGCCTTGGAGACCCAGTACTTC CASSPLGQGALETQYF
many TRBJ2-7 TRBD1 TRBV20-1 TGCAGTGCTAAAAGACAGGGGGCCTACGAGCAGTACTTC CSAKRQGAYEQYF
many TRBJ1-1 - TRBV11-2 TGTGCCAGCAGCTTAGCACGGTCGAACACTGAAGCTTTCTTT CASSLARSNTEAFF
many TRBJ2-2 - TRBV6-1 TGTGCCAGCAGGCGCCCATCGGGCGGGGAGCTGTTTTTT CASRRPSGGELFF
many TRBJ2-7 TRBD2 TRBV20-1 TGCAGTGCCCAGCGGGACTCCTACGAGCAGTACTTC CSAQRDSYEQYF